Each of the 18 T cell receptor beta chains below was sequenced from the same sample in a study of human T cells and chemical hapten exposure. Documented time point: patch test 3, about 24 weeks after DPC sensitization. Treatment meaning: therapeutic diphenylcyclopropenone sensitization with weekly scalp DPC. TCRdb fed the RACE reads into MiXCR, producing one record per CDR3 protein. The sample holds some 84,000 distinct CDR3 sequences; approximately 11% are singletons and the top ten take around 3.6%. Here the sequenced sample was whole blood, taken in connection with sensitization to the hapten diphenylcyclopropenone (DPC). These TCRs come from a woman between 50 and 59 years old with alopecia areata. Some clones in this sample may be carry-over from other donors' samples.

This sequence joins TRBV18 and TRBJ2-7; a possible D gene is TRBD1 (5 bases). The V and J ends lost 6 bases and 2 bases respectively, with 14 bases between them. The CDR3 sequence is 14 residues long. CDR1 is KGHSH, CDR2 LQKENI, per germline. CDR3 residues: CASSRLDKAYEQYF. For the CDR3, the DNA is TGTGCCAGCTCCCGATTGGACAAGGCCTACGAGCAGTACTTC.

In nucleotides, the CDR3 is TGTGCCAGCAGTTACTCCCTAGCGGAGCCCCAAGAGACCCAGTACTTC. This codes for CASSYSLAEPQETQYF. This sequence joins TRBV6-5 and TRBJ2-5, with 7 bases fitting TRBD2. The V and J ends lost 0 bases and 1 base, in that order; junction bases with no gene match: 5. The CDR3 runs to 16 residues. In germline, CDR1 is MNHEY, CDR2 SVGAGI.

This clonotype was counted many times. The rearrangement uses TRBV10-3 and TRBJ2-7, with unresolved D. This CDR3 is 13 amino acids long. Germline assignment: CDR1 ENHRY and CDR2 SYGVKD. The germline V and J ends were trimmed by 6 bases and 0 bases, with 9 bases remaining between them. This CDR3 is CAIRTGSSYEQYF. In DNA, the CDR3 is TGTGCCATCAGGACGGGTAGCTCCTACGAGCAGTACTTC.

The chain uses TRBV25-1 and TRBJ2-7; the D gene is possibly TRBD1 (6 bases). Trimming took off 1 base at V and 8 bases at J, with 18 bases between the two ends. The germline V gene has CDR1 MGHDK and CDR2 SYGVNS. The CDR3 is 15 amino acids. DNA of the CDR3: TGTGCCAGCAGTGAATTCCCCCGGACAGTTGGAAAGCAGTACTTC. This translates into CASSEFPRTVGKQYF.

This clonotype was observed a single time. A much larger clone is a single base away; this may be a read error. The chain carries TRBV11-3 and TRBJ2-1; 7 positions agree with TRBD2. V lost 2 bases to trimming and J lost 4 bases; unmatched junction nucleotides: 8. Germline-derived CDR1 and CDR2 are SGHNT and YENEEA. The CDR3 loop spans 16 amino acids. CDR3 bases: TGTGCCAGCAGCTTATCAGAGGCTAGCGGATACAATGAGCAGTTCTTC. This codes for CASSLSEASGYNEQFF.

This clonotype was counted many times. The genes are TRBV20-1 and TRBJ2-3; D is unclear. This CDR3 region has 15 residues. Trimming cost V 0 bases and J 0 bases, with 10 bases left between them. The germline V gene encodes CDR1 DFQATT and CDR2 SNEGSKA (reference sequence). The CDR3 DNA reads as TGCAGTGCTAGAGATCACGACCCCAGCACAGATACGCAGTATTTT. Its protein is CSARDHDPSTDTQYF.

The V and J genes are TRBV20-1 and TRBJ2-3, with 9 positions matching TRBD2. Germline V lookup: CDR1 DFQATT, CDR2 SNEGSKA (reference sequence). CDR3 length equals 14 residues. Trimming removed 6 bases from V and 1 base from J; junction bases left unmatched: 5. The CDR3 sequence is CSAKRTSGTDTQYF. The CDR3 DNA sequence: TGCAGTGCAAAGAGGACTAGCGGCACAGATACGCAGTATTTT.

A few counts support this clonotype. CDR3: CASTHGRGYEQYF. The CDR3 bases are TGTGCCAGCACCCACGGTAGGGGCTACGAGCAGTACTTC. The chain employs TRBV6-1 and TRBJ2-7; TRBD1 is a possible D gene (5 bases). Per the germline V gene, CDR1 is MNHNS and CDR2 is SASEGT. Trimming took 7 bases from V and 3 from J, leaving 13 bases between them. The CDR3 contains 13 residues.

The chain couples TRBV9 to TRBJ2-5; 10 bases agree with TRBD2. Germline CDR1 SGDLS, CDR2 YYNGEE. The CDR3 runs to 15 residues. The ends lost 3 bases at V and 5 bases at J; junction bases unmatched: 7. The CDR3 is CASSAGLAVRETQYF. CDR3 in DNA: TGTGCCAGCAGCGCCGGACTAGCGGTTAGGGAGACCCAGTACTTC.

This clonotype was seen repeatedly, ten times or more. J is TRBJ2-7 and V is TRBV20-1; 7 bases line up with TRBD1. V was pared by 6 bases and J by 3 bases, with 8 bases of the junction left unmatched. This CDR3 contains 13 residues. Germline lookup yields CDR1 DFQATT and CDR2 SNEGSKA (reference sequence). CDR3 in amino acids: CSASRAGGYEQYF. CDR3 nucleotide sequence: TGCAGTGCCAGTCGGGCAGGGGGCTACGAGCAGTACTTC.

This clonotype appeared many times. This chain uses TRBV19 with TRBJ2-2; 8 bases match TRBD2. Germline V gene lookup returns CDR1 LNHDA and CDR2 SQIVND (reference sequence). This CDR3 contains 14 residues. The J segment lost 4 bases and the V segment lost 8 bases, leaving 6 bases of the junction unmatched. DNA of the CDR3: TGTGCCAGTGGGGCGGGAGGCAGCACCGGGGAGCTGTTTTTT. This codes for CASGAGGSTGELFF. Combining the CDR3 with reference TRBV19 and TRBJ2-2 gives the whole variable domain DGGITQSPKYLFRKEGQNVTLSCEQNLNHDAMYWYRQDPGQGLRLIYYSQIVNDFQKGDIAEGYSVSREKKESFPLTVTSAQKNPTAFYLCASGAGGSTGELFFGEGSRLTVL.

The chain is built from TRBV7-6 and TRBJ2-1; D gene ambiguous. The CDR3 runs 16 residues. From germline, CDR1 is SGHVS and CDR2 FNYEAQ. Trimming cost V 3 bases and J 0 bases, with 12 bases left between them. CDR3 nucleotide sequence: TGTGCCAGCAGCTTCCGGACCGCGAGCTCCTACAATGAGCAGTTCTTC. This codes for CASSFRTASSYNEQFF.

This clonotype was detected only a few times. V usage is TRBV7-6 and J usage is TRBJ2-7, with 7 bases that match TRBD1. There are 14 residues in the CDR3. Germline assignment: CDR1 SGHVS and CDR2 FNYEAQ. The trim removed 7 bases at V and 3 bases at J, leaving 9 bases unmatched. CDR3: CASTPQQGSYEQYF. The CDR3 DNA reads as TGTGCCAGCACCCCTCAACAGGGGAGCTACGAGCAGTACTTC.

This clonotype was counted at least ten times. The V gene is TRBV6-1, the J gene TRBJ2-3, with 9 bases matching TRBD2. The J segment lost 5 bases and the V segment lost 3 bases, leaving 9 bases of the junction unmatched. The germline gives CDR1 MNHNS, CDR2 SASEGT. CDR3 length: 16 amino acids. The CDR3 bases are TGTGCCAGCAGTGATCAACGCGGGAGGGCCAGAGATACGCAGTATTTT. This encodes CASSDQRGRARDTQYF.

This clonotype was observed at least ten times. This chain uses TRBV23-1 with TRBJ2-7; 15 bases agree with TRBD2. TRBV23-1 is given ORF status, its function remaining uncertain. V lost 0 bases to trimming and J lost 3 bases; unmatched junction nucleotides: 9. The CDR3 sequence is 19 residues long. CDR3 amino acids: CASSQSRGLAGGNYYEQYF. The CDR3 DNA reads as TGCGCCAGCAGTCAATCGAGAGGACTAGCGGGAGGGAACTACTACGAGCAGTACTTC.

Only one count was recorded for this clonotype. This could be a read error, since a much larger clone is one nucleotide away. The DNA of the CDR3 is TGTGCCAGCAGCCATCTCGGGATGGTCAAAGAGCAGTTCTTC. Translating gives CASSHLGMVKEQFF. The chain links TRBV14 to TRBJ2-1, with D possibly TRBD2 on 5 matching bases. Trimming removed 3 bases from V and 10 bases from J, with 16 bases in between. Germline V gene sequence: CDR1 SGHDN, CDR2 FVKESK. The CDR3 loop spans 14 amino acids.

The chain links TRBV5-1 to TRBJ2-1; 14 bases map to TRBD2. Germline V gene sequence: CDR1 SGHRS, CDR2 YFSETQ. This CDR3 contains 15 residues. V dropped 4 bases and J dropped 9; count of bases not matched to a gene: 6. CDR3 nucleotides: TGCGCCAGCAGCCAGGGACTAGCGGGAGCCTCTGAGCAGTTCTTC. This sequence encodes CASSQGLAGASEQFF.

In this sample, this clonotype turned up many times. This sequence joins TRBV11-2 and TRBJ2-4, with 9 bases fitting TRBD1. The CDR3 has 13 amino acids. J was trimmed by 7 bases and V by 6 bases; bases with no gene match: 4. The germline gives CDR1 SGHAT, CDR2 FQNNGV. The CDR3, as DNA: TGTGCCAGCAGGAGTACAGGGGGCAACATTCAGTACTTC. This translates into CASRSTGGNIQYF. Supplemented by reference TRBV11-2 and TRBJ2-4, the full variable domain reads EAGVAQSPRYKIIEKRQSVAFWCNPISGHATLYWYQQILGQGPKLLIQFQNNGVVDDSQLPKDRFSAERLKGVDSTLKIQPAKLEDSAVYLCASRSTGGNIQYFGAGTRLSVL.